This entry lists 28 T cell receptor beta chains sequenced from one sample in a study of patients and donors after allogeneic stem cell transplantation. TCRdb redid the calling of the RT-PCR reads with MiXCR, one entry per CDR3 protein. The table has approximately 200,000 distinct CDR3 sequences, around an eighth seen once. Sequenced sample: blood, either unsorted or a sorted T cell fraction (not recorded which). The receptor source for this set is a human donor who was either an allogeneic HSCT recipient or a stem cell or donor lymphocyte infusion donor (not recorded which). It is not recorded whose cells these are; they may come from a transplant donor.

This clonotype appeared many times. The chain employs TRBV12-3 or TRBV12-4 and TRBJ2-1; perhaps D is TRBD1 or TRBD2 (6 bases each). V lost 1 base to trimming and J lost 4 bases, with 11 bases between them. The CDR3 is 15 residues long. The CDR3 loop is CASSLGGGGYNEQFF. As DNA, the CDR3 is TGTGCCAGCAGTTTAGGTGGAGGGGGATACAATGAGCAGTTCTTC.

This clonotype was detected ten times or more. The chain is built from TRBV6-1 and TRBJ1-5, with TRBD1 matching 8 bases. With V trimmed by 6 bases and J by 7 bases, 5 bases remained unmatched. CDR3 length: 13 amino acids. In germline, CDR1 is MNHNS, CDR2 SASEGT. The CDR3 sequence is CASSDRGRQPQHF. CDR3 coding DNA: TGTGCCAGCAGCGACAGGGGAAGACAGCCCCAGCATTTT.

CDR3: CASSSLAGGLFNEQFF. For the CDR3, the DNA is TGTGCCAGCAGCTCCTTAGCGGGGGGGCTGTTCAATGAGCAGTTCTTC. J is TRBJ2-1 and V is TRBV6-2 or TRBV6-3, with 11 bases that match TRBD2. Germline V gene data show CDR1 as MNHEY and CDR2 as SVGEGT. This CDR3 is 16 amino acids long. J gave up 6 bases and V 6 bases, and 10 bases lay outside the gene matches.

The chain links TRBV7-2 to TRBJ2-5, with 7 bases lining up with TRBD1. The CDR3 runs 14 residues. Germline V lookup: CDR1 SGHTA, CDR2 FQGNSA. The V gene end was trimmed by 4 bases and the J gene end by 5 bases; junction bases not matched to a gene: 7. CDR3 residues: CASSSRQGRETQYF. CDR3 nucleotide sequence: TGTGCCAGCAGCTCCCGACAGGGTCGGGAGACCCAGTACTTC.

This chain uses TRBV5-1 with TRBJ1-1, with D perhaps matching TRBD1 (5 bases). Germline CDR1 SGHRS, CDR2 YFSETQ. Trimming removed 4 bases from V and 2 bases from J, with 15 bases in between. The CDR3 loop spans 15 amino acids. CDR3 protein: CASSPARQTNTEAFF. For the CDR3, the DNA is TGCGCCAGCAGCCCTGCCAGACAGACAAACACTGAAGCTTTCTTT. The full variable domain, in which reference TRBV5-1 and TRBJ1-1 provide the parts outside the CDR3, is KAGVTQTPRYLIKTRGQQVTLSCSPISGHRSVSWYQQTPGQGLQFLFEYFSETQRNKGNFPGRFSGRQFSNSRSEMNVSTLELGDSALYLCASSPARQTNTEAFFGQGTRLTVV.

This clonotype was seen a handful of times. This chain connects TRBV12-3 or TRBV12-4 to TRBJ1-2; 8 positions agree with TRBD1. The CDR3 covers 16 residues. V dropped 3 bases and J dropped 4; count of bases not matched to a gene: 10. The CDR3 DNA is TGTGCCAGCAGTTTTGGCGGACAGGGTGGAATCTATGGCTACACCTTC. This sequence encodes CASSFGGQGGIYGYTF.

This clonotype has just a few counts. This rearrangement joins TRBV20-1 to TRBJ2-7; 8 nucleotides line up with TRBD2. This CDR3 spans 15 amino acids. The V and J ends lost 5 bases and 0 bases, in that order; junction bases with no gene match: 9. The V gene's germline CDR1 is DFQATT and CDR2 SNEGSKA (reference sequence). CDR3: CSAYNGGGDSYEQYF. The CDR3 DNA follows: TGCAGTGCTTATAACGGGGGGGGGGACTCCTACGAGCAGTACTTC.

The chain carries TRBV7-9 and TRBJ2-7; 10 bases align to TRBD1. Losses at the gene ends were 3 bases for V and 6 bases for J; bases not matched to a gene: 2. Germline V gives CDR1 SEHNR, CDR2 FQNEAQ (reference sequence). This CDR3 has 13 amino acids. The CDR3 region has the DNA TGTGCCAGCAGCTTCGGGACAGGGGCCGAGCAGTACTTC. Encoded protein: CASSFGTGAEQYF.

This clonotype was seen at least ten times. V is TRBV9 and J is TRBJ2-2; 14 nucleotides align to TRBD2. Per germline, CDR1 SGDLS and CDR2 YYNGEE. V was pared by 8 bases and J by 5 bases, with 5 bases of the junction left unmatched. The CDR3 spans 15 residues. CDR3 in DNA: TGTGCCAGTAAGGGACTAGCGGGGGCTACCGGGGAGCTGTTTTTT. Translating gives CASKGLAGATGELFF.

This clonotype was counted at least ten times. The CDR3 here is CASSRQATSTDTQYF. DNA for the CDR3: TGTGCCAGCAGTCGACAGGCAACTAGCACAGATACGCAGTATTTT. The chain employs TRBV12-3 or TRBV12-4 and TRBJ2-3; perhaps TRBD1 as D (6 bases). V lost 5 bases to trimming and J lost 0 bases, with 12 bases between them. CDR3 length: 15 residues.

In its sample, this clonotype was seen a few times. The chain joins TRBV20-1 to TRBJ1-6; the D gene is possibly TRBD1 (6 bases). The V gene's germline CDR1 is DFQATT and CDR2 SNEGSKA (reference sequence). This CDR3 has 14 amino acids. The V end was cut by 1 base, the J end by 9 bases, with 13 bases between. Here the CDR3 reads CSARGGQGTSPLHF. The CDR3 DNA sequence: TGCAGTGCTAGAGGGGGGCAGGGAACTTCACCCCTCCACTTT.

This CDR3 is CSARLGGGREQFF. CDR3 nucleotide sequence: TGCAGTGCTAGGCTAGGTGGGGGCCGTGAGCAGTTCTTC. This chain uses TRBV20-1 with TRBJ2-1; possible D gene TRBD1, 6 bases. Trimming took 3 bases from V and 9 from J, leaving 15 bases between them. Looked up from germline, CDR1 is DFQATT and CDR2 is SNEGSKA (reference sequence). This CDR3 contains 13 residues.

V usage is TRBV5-6 and J usage is TRBJ2-3, with 9 bases matching TRBD2. J was trimmed by 0 bases and V by 3 bases; bases with no gene match: 8. The length of the CDR3 is 17 residues. Germline CDR1 and CDR2: SGHDT and YYEEEE. The CDR3 sequence is CASSSLISGGSTDTQYF. CDR3 nucleotide sequence: TGTGCCAGCAGCTCTCTAATTAGCGGGGGCAGCACAGATACGCAGTATTTT.

The rearrangement links TRBV6-1 to TRBJ1-2; maybe TRBD1 (5 bases). The CDR3 is made up of 13 amino acids. V was trimmed by 10 bases and J by 4 bases, leaving 16 bases between them. CDR1 and CDR2 from the germline V gene are MNHNS and SASEGT. Written as DNA, the CDR3 is TGTGCCACCACCAGGCGGGGGGGCTATGGCTACACCTTC. This encodes CATTRRGGYGYTF.

This clonotype was seen a few times. The chain couples TRBV4-1 to TRBJ2-1, with D hard to call. Germline V CDR1 and CDR2: MGHRA, YSYEKL. Trimming took 2 bases from V and 9 from J, leaving 14 bases between them. The CDR3 has 14 amino acids. The CDR3 loop is CASSQTYGVGEQFF. CDR3 nucleotides: TGCGCCAGCAGCCAAACGTACGGTGTCGGTGAGCAGTTCTTC.

The rearrangement links TRBV7-9 to TRBJ1-2; D remains unclear. This CDR3 spans 13 amino acids. The V and J ends lost 5 bases and 8 bases respectively, with 15 bases between them. Germline V CDR1 and CDR2: SEHNR, FQNEAQ (reference sequence). The CDR3 loop reads CASSPGPAGGYTF. The CDR3, as DNA: TGTGCCAGCAGCCCTGGGCCGGCTGGGGGCTACACCTTC.

The chain is built from TRBV7-9 and TRBJ1-1; 8 nucleotides agree with TRBD1. The germline CDR1 and CDR2 sequences are SEHNR and FQNEAQ (reference sequence). The CDR3 has 14 residues. V shed 5 bases and J 4 bases; nucleotides not matched to a gene: 6. The CDR3 sequence is CASSPGGKPTEAFF. As DNA, the CDR3 is TGTGCCAGCAGCCCAGGGGGCAAGCCCACTGAAGCTTTCTTT. Variable domain in full (rest from reference TRBV7-9 and TRBJ1-1): DTGVSQNPRHKITKRGQNVTFRCDPISEHNRLYWYRQTLGQGPEFLTYFQNEAQLEKSRLLSDRFSAERPKGSFSTLEIQRTEQGDSAMYLCASSPGGKPTEAFFGQGTRLTVV.

The genes are TRBV27 and TRBJ1-6, with D perhaps TRBD1 (6 bases). The CDR3 is 14 amino acids. V was pared by 0 bases and J by 8 bases, with 8 bases between. In germline, CDR1 is MNHEY, CDR2 SMNVEV (reference sequence). As DNA, the CDR3 is TGTGCCAGCAGTTTATCATACAGGGATTCACCCCTCCACTTT. It codes for CASSLSYRDSPLHF.

This clonotype was counted between two and nine times. The chain is built from TRBV14 and TRBJ1-3, with D unresolved. V was cut by 5 bases and J by 1 base, with 6 bases left in between. Germline lookup yields CDR1 SGHDN and CDR2 FVKESK. This CDR3 is built from 13 residues. In DNA form, the CDR3 reads TGTGCCAGCAGCTGGGTTTCTGGAAACACCATATATTTT. Residues: CASSWVSGNTIYF.

This clonotype was detected only a few times. The rearrangement links TRBV12-3 or TRBV12-4 to TRBJ2-2; no reliable D call. The CDR3 runs to 13 residues. Between the trimmed V and J ends, which lost 5 bases and 5 bases, there was a span of 9 bases. The CDR3 DNA is TGTGCCAGCAGTCCCCGAGCGACCGGGGAGCTGTTTTTT. Translating gives CASSPRATGELFF.

This clonotype has a count of ten or more. This chain uses TRBV7-9 with TRBJ2-2; D ambiguous. V gave up 8 bases and J gave up 4 bases, with 14 bases separating them. The germline gives CDR1 SEHNR, CDR2 FQNEAQ (reference sequence). The CDR3 has 14 amino acids. As DNA, the CDR3 is TGTGCCAGCGGTCCCGGAGCGATCACCGGGGAGCTGTTTTTT. It specifies CASGPGAITGELFF.

This clonotype has just a few counts. The chain joins TRBV18 to TRBJ1-1, with 9 bases aligning to TRBD1. The CDR3 spans 12 residues. Germline values: CDR1 KGHSH, CDR2 LQKENI. The ends lost 2 bases at V and 8 bases at J; junction bases unmatched: 0. The CDR3: CASSPGQGEAFF. CDR3 nucleotide sequence: TGTGCCAGCTCACCAGGACAGGGGGAAGCTTTCTTT.

This clonotype was seen at least ten times. This chain joins TRBV18 and TRBJ1-2; 7 bases map to TRBD1. The J segment lost 6 bases and the V segment lost 2 bases, leaving 6 bases of the junction unmatched. Germline-derived CDR1 and CDR2 are KGHSH and LQKENI. The CDR3 sequence is 14 residues long. In DNA form, the CDR3 reads TGTGCCAGCTCACCAGCCGGGACAGCAAATGGCTACACCTTC. As protein: CASSPAGTANGYTF.

In its sample, this clonotype was seen a few times. The V and J genes are TRBV20-1 and TRBJ2-1, with D unclear. Germline loops: CDR1 DFQATT, CDR2 SNEGSKA (reference sequence). CDR3 size: 16 residues. V lost 0 bases and J 1 base, leaving 13 bases between the germline ends. CDR3 region: CSARDRRLVSYNEQFF. The CDR3 region has the DNA TGCAGTGCTAGAGATCGTCGGCTAGTGTCCTACAATGAGCAGTTCTTC.

At least ten counts were recorded for this clonotype. The chain has TRBV6-2 or TRBV6-3 and TRBJ1-1; D gene ambiguous. Germline CDR1 MNHEY, CDR2 SVGEGT. The CDR3 is made up of 14 amino acids. V lost 10 bases to trimming and J lost 1 base, with 16 bases between them. CDR3: CATVMSGQNTEAFF. CDR3 in DNA: TGTGCCACCGTAATGTCCGGTCAGAACACTGAAGCTTTCTTT.

This clonotype was observed many times. This chain uses TRBV29-1 with TRBJ1-2; D is perhaps TRBD1 (6 bases). Trimming took 5 bases from V and 0 from J, leaving 13 bases between them. There are 14 residues in the CDR3. Per germline, CDR1 SQVTM and CDR2 ANQGSEA. The DNA of the CDR3 is TGCAGCGTTTCCTCGGACAGAGCTAACTATGGCTACACCTTC. Translation gives CSVSSDRANYGYTF.

The V gene is TRBV19, the J gene TRBJ2-2; D uncertain. This CDR3 is 14 amino acids long. V gave up 3 bases and J gave up 1 base, with 6 bases separating them. Germline V gene lookup returns CDR1 LNHDA and CDR2 SQIVND (reference sequence). The CDR3 sequence: CASSMMRNTGELFF. The CDR3 DNA reads as TGTGCCAGTAGTATGATGAGGAACACCGGGGAGCTGTTTTTT.

A few counts support this clonotype. V is TRBV21-1 and J is TRBJ1-6. TRBV21-1 is an annotated pseudogene. The CDR3 consists of 14 residues. The CDR3 coding sequence is TGTGCCAGCAGCATAGGGACCTCGACTTCCCCCCTCCACTTT. It specifies CASSIGTSTSPLHF.